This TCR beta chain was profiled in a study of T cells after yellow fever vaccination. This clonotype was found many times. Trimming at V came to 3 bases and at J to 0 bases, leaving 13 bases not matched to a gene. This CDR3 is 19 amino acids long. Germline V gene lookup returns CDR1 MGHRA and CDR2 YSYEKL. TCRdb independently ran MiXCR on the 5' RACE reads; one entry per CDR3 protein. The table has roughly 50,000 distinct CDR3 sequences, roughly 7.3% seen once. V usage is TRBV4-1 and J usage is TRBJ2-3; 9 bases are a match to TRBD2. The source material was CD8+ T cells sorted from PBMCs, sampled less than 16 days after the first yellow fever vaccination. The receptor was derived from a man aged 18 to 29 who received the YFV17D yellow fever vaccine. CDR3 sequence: CASSHELAGLYLSTDTQYF. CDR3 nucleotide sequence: TGCGCCAGCAGCCATGAACTAGCGGGCCTCTACCTTAGCACAGATACGCAGTATTTT.